The 21 T cell receptor beta chains in this list originate from one sample, sequenced in a study of graft-versus-host responses after intestinal transplantation. These receptors have no known antigen. The method was immunoSEQ multiplex PCR; TCRdb's version includes in-frame clones alone and lacks a portion of them. The repertoire holds about 98,000 clones, with roughly four fifths as singletons. This sample comprised unstimulated CD8+ T cells sorted from spleen or lymph node cells, obtained before intestinal transplant. These receptors were taken from a human donor who received an intestinal transplant.

This clone has only a few counts. The chain combines TRBV27 with TRBJ2-7, with 9 positions matching TRBD2. The germline CDR1 and CDR2 sequences are MNHEY and SMNVEV (reference sequence). The junction had 7 bases not matched to a gene; V was cut back by 3 bases and J by 4 bases. CDR3 length equals 15 residues. The CDR3 DNA sequence: TGTGCCAGCAGTTTCGCGGGCGGGGGGGCGTACGAGCAGTACTTC. It specifies CASSFAGGGAYEQYF.

The V and J genes are TRBV5-6 and TRBJ2-1, with 10 bases matching TRBD2. Looked up from germline, CDR1 is SGHDT and CDR2 is YYEEEE. The CDR3 extends over 16 amino acids. The ends lost 0 bases at V and 9 bases at J; junction bases unmatched: 9. The CDR3 protein is CASSLELAGLFGEQFF. The CDR3 DNA sequence: TGTGCCAGCAGCTTGGAACTAGCGGGACTTTTCGGTGAGCAGTTCTTC.

V usage is TRBV21-1 and J usage is TRBJ2-7; TRBD2, as called in the table, went unchecked against the DNA. TRBV21-1 is labeled a pseudogene. There are 14 residues in the CDR3. The CDR3 nucleotides read TGTGCCAGCAGCGTAGCGGGGCCTCCCTACGAGCAGTACTTC. It is translated as CASSVAGPPYEQYF.

This clone was counted only a few times. This rearrangement joins TRBV6-1 to TRBJ1-1; no firm D call. Trimming cost V 3 bases and J 2 bases, with 1 base left between them. Germline CDR1 is MNHNS and CDR2 is SASEGT. The CDR3 loop spans 11 amino acids. In DNA form, the CDR3 reads TGTGCCAGCAGTGACAACACTGAAGCTTTCTTT. This sequence encodes CASSDNTEAFF.

The chain employs TRBV27 and TRBJ2-1; D is perhaps TRBD1 (6 bases). The CDR3 has 15 amino acids. Germline V gene data show CDR1 as MNHEY and CDR2 as SMNVEV (reference sequence). V was shortened by 5 bases and J by 2 bases, with 13 bases between the two germline ends. The CDR3 here is CASSVPGHPYNEQFF. In DNA form, the CDR3 reads TGTGCCAGCAGTGTCCCGGGACACCCCTACAATGAGCAGTTCTTC.

This sequence joins TRBV28 and TRBJ2-7, with no clear D. In germline, CDR1 is MDHEN, CDR2 SYDVKM. The CDR3 has 14 amino acids. The ends were cut back, 7 bases at V and 2 bases at J, with 15 bases in the middle. This chain's CDR3 is CASTTKTTTYEQYF. For the CDR3, the DNA is TGTGCCAGCACTACTAAGACAACCACCTACGAGCAGTACTTC.

V gene TRBV28 combines with J gene TRBJ1-1, with a weak D call TRBD1 (6 bases). The germline V and J ends were trimmed by 4 bases and 1 base, with 13 bases remaining between them. CDR1 and CDR2 from the germline V gene are MDHEN and SYDVKM. The CDR3 consists of 15 residues. The CDR3 reads CASSWPLQGNTEAFF. The DNA of the CDR3 is TGTGCCAGCAGTTGGCCTCTACAGGGGAACACTGAAGCTTTCTTT.

Regarding this clone: One junction end disagrees with the germline gene, perhaps due to a read error. DNA of the CDR3: TGTGCCAGCAGCCTAACCAACGGACAGGGGGACACAGATACGCAGTATTTT. Protein sequence: CASSLTNGQGDTDTQYF. This chain connects TRBV7-3 to TRBJ2-3; TRBD1 matches 10 bases. This CDR3 has 17 residues. The germline gives CDR1 SGHTA, CDR2 FQGTGA.

The chain uses TRBV7-9 and TRBJ2-5; D remains unclear. The germline V gene has CDR1 SEHNR and CDR2 FQNEAQ (reference sequence). Trimming removed 1 base at V and 2 bases at J, with 11 bases between. The length of the CDR3 is 15 residues. In DNA, the CDR3 is TGTGCCAGCAGCTTAGTGACAACCCTACAAGAGACCCAGTACTTC. This codes for CASSLVTTLQETQYF.

This chain joins TRBV9 and TRBJ2-1; no reliable D call. The CDR3 has 14 amino acids. CDR1 and CDR2 (germline): SGDLS, YYNGEE. Trimming cost V 2 bases and J 0 bases, with 6 bases left between them. As DNA, the CDR3 is TGTGCCAGCAGCGTCGGAGACTCCTACAATGAGCAGTTCTTC. It translates to CASSVGDSYNEQFF.

This clone was observed a handful of times. The CDR3 sequence: CASSVNPNYGYTF. The CDR3 DNA sequence: TGTGCCAGCAGCGTAAACCCTAACTATGGCTACACCTTC. The V call is TRBV9, the J call TRBJ1-2, with no clear D. The germline CDR1 and CDR2 sequences are SGDLS and YYNGEE. The V end lost 1 base, the J end lost 0 bases, and 4 bases lay between the germline ends. The CDR3 loop spans 13 amino acids. The variable domain in full, completed from reference TRBV9 and TRBJ1-2, reads DSGVTQTPKHLITATGQRVTLRCSPRSGDLSVYWYQQSLDQGLQFLIQYYNGEERAKGNILERFSAQQFPDLHSELNLSSLELGDSALYFCASSVNPNYGYTFGSGTRLTVV.

This clone is a singleton in its sample. The chain couples TRBV6-6 to TRBJ2-1, with 9 nucleotides matching TRBD1. The J segment lost 2 bases and the V segment lost 2 bases, leaving 4 bases of the junction unmatched. CDR3 length equals 16 residues. Germline V gene lookup returns CDR1 MNHNY and CDR2 SVGAGI (reference sequence). The CDR3 sequence: CASSYPRQGAYNEQFF. Here the CDR3 DNA reads TGTGCCAGCAGTTACCCGCGACAGGGGGCCTACAATGAGCAGTTCTTC.

The V call is TRBV7-2, the J call TRBJ2-7; 11 positions match TRBD2. V gave up 2 bases and J gave up 3 bases; unmatched junction bases: 0. Germline V lookup: CDR1 SGHTA, CDR2 FQGNSA. This CDR3 region has 14 residues. Here the CDR3 reads CASSLTSGSYEQYF. The CDR3 nucleotides read TGTGCCAGCAGCTTAACTAGCGGGAGCTACGAGCAGTACTTC.

V usage is TRBV27 and J usage is TRBJ1-5, with 9 bases aligning to TRBD1. This CDR3 region has 14 residues. J gave up 1 base and V 6 bases, and 1 base lay outside the gene matches. The germline CDR1 and CDR2 sequences are MNHEY and SMNVEV (reference sequence). CDR3 loop: CASRTGGSNQPQHF. The CDR3 DNA reads TGTGCCAGCAGAACAGGGGGCAGCAATCAGCCCCAGCATTTT.

The V gene is TRBV27, the J gene TRBJ1-4; 11 bases align to TRBD1. Losses at the gene ends were 3 bases for V and 7 bases for J; bases not matched to a gene: 1. This CDR3 is 14 amino acids long. The germline V gene encodes CDR1 MNHEY and CDR2 SMNVEV (reference sequence). CDR3 residues: CASSLGTGGEKLFF. The CDR3 bases are TGTGCCAGCAGTTTGGGGACAGGGGGTGAAAAACTGTTTTTT.

The chain combines TRBV10-1 with TRBJ2-7; D call uncertain. The CDR3 contains 13 residues. V lost 5 bases, J lost 0 bases, and 8 bases lay in between. In germline, CDR1 is WNHNN, CDR2 SYGVQD (reference sequence). The CDR3 nucleotides read TGCGCCAGCAGTTTAGCTGGCTCCTACGAGCAGTACTTC. Protein: CASSLAGSYEQYF.

The J gene is TRBJ1-2, the V gene TRBV5-1; 8 bases align to TRBD1. Germline V CDR1 and CDR2: SGHRS, YFSETQ. The trim removed 3 bases at V and 6 bases at J, leaving 16 bases unmatched. CDR3 size: 17 residues. This CDR3 reads CASSYHPPGQEKNGYTF. CDR3 coding DNA: TGCGCCAGCAGCTACCACCCCCCGGGACAGGAAAAGAATGGCTACACCTTC.

The chain carries TRBV10-1 and TRBJ2-1, with 8 positions matching TRBD2. V was pared by 6 bases and J by 5 bases, with 3 bases of the junction left unmatched. The CDR3 is made up of 13 amino acids. Germline CDR1 reads WNHNN; CDR2 reads SYGVQD (reference sequence). DNA for the CDR3: TGCGCCAGCAGACTAGCGGAAAACAATGAGCAGTTCTTC. Amino acid sequence: CASRLAENNEQFF.

This clone occurred once. The J gene is TRBJ1-6, the V gene TRBV2; tentatively, D is TRBD1 (5 bases). V lost 7 bases to trimming and J lost 11 bases, with 15 bases between them. This CDR3 comprises 13 residues. Germline V CDR1 and CDR2: SNHLY, FYNNEI. In nucleotides, the CDR3 is TGTGCCAGCAATGCAGGGACTGGGCCACCCCTCCACTTT. It yields the protein CASNAGTGPPLHF.

The J gene is TRBJ2-7, the V gene TRBV6-5; a weak D match, TRBD1 (6 bases). CDR3 length: 14 residues. V was trimmed by 5 bases and J by 4 bases, leaving 15 bases between them. From germline, CDR1 is MNHEY and CDR2 SVGAGI. Here the CDR3 DNA reads TGTGCCAGCAGTGATACAGGGATGTTGTACGAGCAGTACTTC. Translating gives CASSDTGMLYEQYF.

The sample holds one count of this clone. The V gene is TRBV2, the J gene TRBJ2-7; TRBD2 is a possible D gene (5 bases). CDR1 is SNHLY and CDR2 is FYNNEI in the germline V gene. The CDR3 has 17 amino acids. V gave up 6 bases and J gave up 0 bases, with 21 bases separating them. The CDR3 nucleotides are TGTGCCAGCAGCAACCCGACTACGGCTAGCTTCTCCTACGAGCAGTACTTC. Encoded protein: CASSNPTTASFSYEQYF.